The rows below give T cell receptor beta chains drawn from one sample of a study of regulatory dendritic cells for organ transplantation. Their recognized antigens are unknown. Only in-frame clones appear in the TCRdb table, and some are missing; sequencing was by immunoSEQ multiplex PCR. The sample lists 5,400 or so clones; 65% to 80% were seen once. The sequencing sample was made of memory CD8+ T cells from blood cultured with regulatory dendritic cells. The receptors shown here come from a human donor in good health. Both conserved end residues are trimmed from each CDR3. A D gene is named only where the DNA matches it firmly.

J	D	V	CDR3
TRBJ2-2	TRBD2	TRBV13	ASSLALAAYTGELF
TRBJ2-1	.	TRBV4-2	ASSQVVVSEGNEQF
TRBJ1-1	.	TRBV7-9	ASSLAVGGDTEAF
TRBJ2-3	TRBD2	TRBV27	ATRTWASGGLSTDTQY
TRBJ2-7	TRBD1	TRBV5-8	ASSLVGTGYEQY
TRBJ1-4	.	TRBV7-9	ASTHDGGGEKLF
TRBJ2-1	TRBD2	TRBV12-5	ASGPRRGTSGKWNNEQF
TRBJ1-2	.	TRBV28	ASSLFRGLGYT
TRBJ2-1	TRBD1	TRBV4-3	ASSQETGQGLNEQF
TRBJ2-7	TRBD2	TRBV5-4	ASSRGRGAYEQY
TRBJ2-5	.	TRBV7-9	ASSLDTGSQETQY
TRBJ2-5	TRBD2	TRBV7-9	ASSFGVQRDSGETQY
TRBJ1-5	.	TRBV27	ASSLLAGTINQPQH
TRBJ2-7	TRBD1	TRBV7-6	ASSHDRGSYEQY
TRBJ1-2	.	TRBV15	ATSRGGGKSGYT
TRBJ1-1	TRBD1	TRBV7-9	ASSGTGQGPEAF
TRBJ2-3	.	TRBV19	ASSIGASLGTDTQY
TRBJ1-3	.	TRBV4-3	ASSQGGSPGNTIY
TRBJ2-7	.	TRBV4-1	ASSQGRMRGSYEQY
TRBJ2-1	.	TRBV4-3	ASSQDGRSHNEQF
TRBJ2-2	.	TRBV30	AWSTDSEAGELF
TRBJ1-2	.	TRBV7-9	ASSLNSGSLDYT
TRBJ1-1	.	TRBV5-6	ASSLGAAIAEAF
TRBJ1-1	.	TRBV4-3	ASSQEPPGEIGEAF
TRBJ1-3	TRBD1	TRBV4-3	ASSPTRTGISGNTIY
TRBJ2-5	TRBD2	TRBV29-1	SVVGLAGFQETQY
TRBJ1-4	.	TRBV6-5	ASDLTGNNEKLF
TRBJ2-3	.	TRBV19	ASSIYGTREQY
TRBJ1-1	TRBD1	TRBV10-3	AISTRQGIAEAF
TRBJ2-3	.	TRBV11-2	ASSSSFRDREY
TRBJ1-1	.	TRBV7-8	ASKSQGRMNTEAF